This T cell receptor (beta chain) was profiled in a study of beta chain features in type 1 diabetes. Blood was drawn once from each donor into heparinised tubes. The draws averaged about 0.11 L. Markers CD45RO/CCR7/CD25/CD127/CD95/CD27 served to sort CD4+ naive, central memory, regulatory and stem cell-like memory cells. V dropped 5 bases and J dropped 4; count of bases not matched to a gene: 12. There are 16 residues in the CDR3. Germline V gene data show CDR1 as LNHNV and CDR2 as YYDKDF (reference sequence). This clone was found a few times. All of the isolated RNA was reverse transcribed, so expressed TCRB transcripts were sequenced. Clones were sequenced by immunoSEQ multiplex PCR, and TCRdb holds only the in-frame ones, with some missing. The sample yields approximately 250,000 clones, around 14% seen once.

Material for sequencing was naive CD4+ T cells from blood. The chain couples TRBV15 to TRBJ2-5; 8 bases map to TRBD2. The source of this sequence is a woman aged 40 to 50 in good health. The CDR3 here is CATSPPGLVTRETQYF. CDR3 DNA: TGTGCCACCAGCCCCCCGGGACTAGTCACTAGAGAGACCCAGTACTTC.